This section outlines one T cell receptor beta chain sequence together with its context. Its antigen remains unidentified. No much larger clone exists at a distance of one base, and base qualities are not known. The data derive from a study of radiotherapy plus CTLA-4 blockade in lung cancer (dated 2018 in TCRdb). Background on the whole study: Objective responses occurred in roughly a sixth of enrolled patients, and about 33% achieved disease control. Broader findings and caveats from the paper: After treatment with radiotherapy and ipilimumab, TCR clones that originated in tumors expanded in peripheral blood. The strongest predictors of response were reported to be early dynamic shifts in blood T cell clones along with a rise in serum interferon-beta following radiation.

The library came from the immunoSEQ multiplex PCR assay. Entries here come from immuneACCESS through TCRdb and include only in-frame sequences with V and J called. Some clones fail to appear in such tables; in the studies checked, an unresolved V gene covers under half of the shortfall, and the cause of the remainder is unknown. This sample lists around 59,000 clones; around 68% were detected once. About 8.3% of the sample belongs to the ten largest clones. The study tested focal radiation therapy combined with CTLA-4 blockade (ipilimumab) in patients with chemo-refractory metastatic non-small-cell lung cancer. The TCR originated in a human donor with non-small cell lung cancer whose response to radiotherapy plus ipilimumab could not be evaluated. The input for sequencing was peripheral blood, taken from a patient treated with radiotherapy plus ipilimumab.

The nucleotides read TGTGCCAGCAGCTTGCGGGCGTACAATGAGCAGTTCTTC. Translated, this is CASSLRAYNEQFF. The rearranged segments are TRBV11-1 and TRBJ2-1; 5 matching bases give a weak D call of TRBD2. CDR1 and CDR2 are drawn from the germline V gene (reference sequence): SGHAT, FQDESV. Relative to germline, V is 3 bases shorter and J is 4 bases shorter, with 7 bases between their ends. There are 13 amino acids in the CDR3, from cysteine to phenylalanine inclusive. Of all the DNA, just the CDR3 is kept, 39 bases in frame from base 1. Joined to the reference TRBV11-1 and TRBJ2-1 proteins, this CDR3 gives the full variable domain: EAEVAQSPRYKITEKSQAVAFWCDPISGHATLYWYRQILGQGPELLVQFQDESVVDDSQLPKDRFSAERLKGVDSTLKIQPAELGDSAMYLCASSLRAYNEQFFGPGTRLTVL.